The rows below give T cell receptor beta chains drawn from one sample of a study of blood T cell repertoires in COVID-19. Measured with immunoSEQ multiplex PCR; TCRdb has only the in-frame clones, and not every one. The sample includes 93,000 or so clones, around 90% of them seen just once. Material: peripheral blood. The receptors derive from a man aged 45-65 years in a cohort sampled during active COVID-19. The CDR3 runs from the conserved cysteine through the conserved F or W. Each record gives: J gene, V gene, CDR3 protein.

TRBJ1-5	TRBV6-5	CASSRPSQPQHF
TRBJ1-2	TRBV6-6	CASSYRQGGDGYTF
TRBJ2-5	TRBV5-1	CASSWEKDSDNYF
TRBJ2-3	TRBV7-9	CASSSTVPGTTGDTQYF
TRBJ2-3	TRBV29-1	CSGDRGGTDTQYF
TRBJ2-1	TRBV5-6	CASSLKWDRAFSSYNEQFF
TRBJ2-5	TRBV18	CASSPIAGGQETQYF
TRBJ2-1	TRBV19	CASSTSLTGLEQFF
TRBJ2-5	TRBV13	CASSLLMGARLEEETQYF
TRBJ1-5	TRBV6-5	CASSRQGRSNQPQHF
TRBJ2-2	TRBV9	CASSVNSGGTPGELFF
TRBJ2-3	TRBV6-5	CASSPPGGPKQYF
TRBJ2-2	TRBV2	CASKGTGELFF
TRBJ1-3	TRBV28	CASSFGVRVMLSGNTIYF
TRBJ2-7	TRBV7-8	CASSPRDSLAYEQYF
TRBJ2-3	TRBV5-4	CASSLGGSTDTQYF
TRBJ1-5	TRBV6-5	CASDQGRAARQPQHF
TRBJ2-2	TRBV5-1	CASSFQGDGELFF
TRBJ1-1	TRBV18	CASSPLGMNTEAFF
TRBJ1-1	TRBV3-1/TRBV3-2	CASSQVPGSNTEAFF